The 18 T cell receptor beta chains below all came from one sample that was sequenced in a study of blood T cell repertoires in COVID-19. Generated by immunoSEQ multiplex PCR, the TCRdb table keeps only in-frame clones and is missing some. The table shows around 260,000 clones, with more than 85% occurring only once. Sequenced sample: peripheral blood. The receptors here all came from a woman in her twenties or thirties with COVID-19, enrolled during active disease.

The CDR3 DNA follows: TGTGCCAGCAGCCGCGGGACATCGGCCTACGAGCAGTACTTC. Amino acids: CASSRGTSAYEQYF. This sequence joins TRBV7-8 and TRBJ2-7, with D perhaps assigned TRBD1 or TRBD2 (6 bases each). V dropped 5 bases and J dropped 2 bases, with 13 bases sitting between them. This CDR3 is 14 amino acids long. Germline V gives CDR1 SGHVS, CDR2 FQNEAQ.

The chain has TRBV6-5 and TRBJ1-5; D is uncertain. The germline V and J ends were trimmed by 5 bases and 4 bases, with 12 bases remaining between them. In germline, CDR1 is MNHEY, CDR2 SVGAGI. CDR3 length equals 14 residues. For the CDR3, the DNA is TGTGCCAGCAGTACTTCTCGCGGGAATCAGCCCCAGCATTTT. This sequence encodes CASSTSRGNQPQHF.

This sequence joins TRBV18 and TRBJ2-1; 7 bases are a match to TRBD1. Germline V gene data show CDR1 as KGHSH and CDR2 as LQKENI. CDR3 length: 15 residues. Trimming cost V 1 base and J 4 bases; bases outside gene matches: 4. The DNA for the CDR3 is TGTGCCAGCTCACCACTTGGGACAGTATACAATGAGCAGTTCTTC. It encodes CASSPLGTVYNEQFF.

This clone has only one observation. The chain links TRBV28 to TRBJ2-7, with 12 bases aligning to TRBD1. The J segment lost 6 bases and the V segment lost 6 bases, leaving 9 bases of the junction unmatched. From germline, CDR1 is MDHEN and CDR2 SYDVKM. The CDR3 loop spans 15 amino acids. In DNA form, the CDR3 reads TGTGCCAGCAGCTCTACCGGGACAGGGGGCGGCGAGCAGTACTTC. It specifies CASSSTGTGGGEQYF.

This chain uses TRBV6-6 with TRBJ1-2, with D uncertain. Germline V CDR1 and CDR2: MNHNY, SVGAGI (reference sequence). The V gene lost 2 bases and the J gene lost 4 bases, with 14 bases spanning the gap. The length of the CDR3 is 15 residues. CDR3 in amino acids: CASSYKSTQTYGYTF. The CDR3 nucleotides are TGTGCCAGCAGTTACAAGTCGACACAGACCTATGGCTACACCTTC.

CDR3 residues: CASSFQAGGAVNGYTF. The CDR3 DNA reads TGTGCCAGCAGTTTCCAAGCAGGGGGCGCGGTGAATGGCTACACCTTC. The rearrangement uses TRBV28 and TRBJ1-2; 8 bases align to TRBD1. Trimming took 3 bases from V and 6 from J; bases not matched to a gene: 12. The CDR3 runs 16 residues. From germline, CDR1 is MDHEN and CDR2 SYDVKM.

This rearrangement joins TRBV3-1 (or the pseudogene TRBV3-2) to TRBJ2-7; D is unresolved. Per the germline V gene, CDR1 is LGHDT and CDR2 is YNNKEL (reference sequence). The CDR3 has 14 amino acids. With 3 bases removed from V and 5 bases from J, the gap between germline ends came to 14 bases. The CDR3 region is CASSQWQNNNEQYF. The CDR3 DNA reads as TGTGCCAGCAGCCAGTGGCAGAATAACAACGAGCAGTACTTC.

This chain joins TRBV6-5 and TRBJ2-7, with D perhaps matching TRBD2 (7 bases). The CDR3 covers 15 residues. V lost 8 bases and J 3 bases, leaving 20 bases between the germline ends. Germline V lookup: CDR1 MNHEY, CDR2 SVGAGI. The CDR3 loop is CASPGQRGLVYEQYF. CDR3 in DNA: TGTGCCAGCCCTGGACAGCGGGGTTTAGTCTACGAGCAGTACTTC.

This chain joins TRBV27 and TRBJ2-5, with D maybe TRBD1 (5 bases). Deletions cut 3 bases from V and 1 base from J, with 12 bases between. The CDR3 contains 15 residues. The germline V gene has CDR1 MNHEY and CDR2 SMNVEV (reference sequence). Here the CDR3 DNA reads TGTGCCAGCAGTTTTGGGGCCCCCCTCCAAGAGACCCAGTACTTC. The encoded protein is CASSFGAPLQETQYF.

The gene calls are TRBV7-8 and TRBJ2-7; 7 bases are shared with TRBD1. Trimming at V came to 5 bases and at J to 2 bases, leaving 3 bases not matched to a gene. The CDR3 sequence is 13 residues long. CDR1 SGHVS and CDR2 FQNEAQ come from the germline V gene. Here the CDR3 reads CASSLDRAYEQYF. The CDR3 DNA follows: TGTGCCAGCAGCCTCGACAGGGCCTACGAGCAGTACTTC.

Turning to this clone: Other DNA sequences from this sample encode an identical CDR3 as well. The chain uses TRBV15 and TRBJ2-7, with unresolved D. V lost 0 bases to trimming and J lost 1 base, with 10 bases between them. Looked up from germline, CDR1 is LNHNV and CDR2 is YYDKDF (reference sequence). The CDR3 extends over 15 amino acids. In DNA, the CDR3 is TGTGCCACCAGCAGAGATCCAGGTGGTTCCTACGAGCAGTACTTC. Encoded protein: CATSRDPGGSYEQYF.

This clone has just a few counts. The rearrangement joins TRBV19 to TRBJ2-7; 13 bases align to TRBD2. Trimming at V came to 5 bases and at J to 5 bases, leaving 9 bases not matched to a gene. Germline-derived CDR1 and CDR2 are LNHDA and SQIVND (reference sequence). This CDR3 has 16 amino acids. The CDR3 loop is CASSPTWTSGSHEQYF. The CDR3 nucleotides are TGTGCCAGTAGTCCTACATGGACTAGCGGGAGCCACGAGCAGTACTTC.

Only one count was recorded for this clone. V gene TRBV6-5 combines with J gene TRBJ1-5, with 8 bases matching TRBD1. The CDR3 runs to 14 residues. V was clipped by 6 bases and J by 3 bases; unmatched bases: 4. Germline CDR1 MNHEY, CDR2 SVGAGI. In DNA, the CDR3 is TGTGCCAGCAGGACGGACAGGGACAATCAGCCCCAGCATTTT. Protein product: CASRTDRDNQPQHF.

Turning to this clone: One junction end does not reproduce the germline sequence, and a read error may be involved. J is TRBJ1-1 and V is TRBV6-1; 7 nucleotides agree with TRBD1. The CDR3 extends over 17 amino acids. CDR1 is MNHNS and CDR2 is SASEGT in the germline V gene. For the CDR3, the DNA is TGTGCCAACAGTGAAGCTGATGGGACAGCCATGAACACTGAAGCTTTCTTT. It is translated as CANSEADGTAMNTEAFF.

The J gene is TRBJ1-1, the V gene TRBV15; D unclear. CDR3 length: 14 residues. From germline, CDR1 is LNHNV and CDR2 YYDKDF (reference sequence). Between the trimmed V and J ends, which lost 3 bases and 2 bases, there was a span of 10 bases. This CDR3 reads CATSSRELNTEAFF. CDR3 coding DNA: TGTGCCACCAGCAGCCGGGAGCTAAACACTGAAGCTTTCTTT.

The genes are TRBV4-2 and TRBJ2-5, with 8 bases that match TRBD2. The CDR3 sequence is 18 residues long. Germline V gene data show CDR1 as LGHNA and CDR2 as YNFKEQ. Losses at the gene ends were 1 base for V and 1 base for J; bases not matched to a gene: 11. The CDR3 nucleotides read TGTGCCAGCAGCCAAGGATTTGGGGTAGCGGGAACCCAAGAGACCCAGTACTTC. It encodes CASSQGFGVAGTQETQYF.

CDR3 DNA sequence: TGTGCCACCAGCTTGGCAGCGGGAGGGCGCACAGATACGCAGTATTTT. Residues: CATSLAAGGRTDTQYF. The chain links TRBV15 to TRBJ2-3; 10 bases line up with TRBD2. V lost 5 bases and J lost 1; bases outside the gene matches: 6. The CDR3 is 16 residues long. Per the germline V gene, CDR1 is LNHNV and CDR2 is YYDKDF (reference sequence).

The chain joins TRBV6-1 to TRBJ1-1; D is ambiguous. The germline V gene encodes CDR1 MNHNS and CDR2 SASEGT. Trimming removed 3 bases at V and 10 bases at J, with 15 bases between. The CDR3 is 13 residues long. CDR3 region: CASSDRTGEVAFF. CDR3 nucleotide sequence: TGTGCCAGCAGTGACAGGACCGGGGAGGTAGCTTTCTTT.